The sequence of this TCR beta chain was determined in a study of cytotoxic CD8 clonotypes in ibrutinib-treated CLL. Details on this clone: Its specificity is unknown.

Notes on the study in general: On treatment, the uncommon public clonotypes contracted or remained stable. Clonality was higher at ibrutinib response and returned toward baseline at progression. Baseline values of clonality outstripped age-matched healthy donors and followed circulating CD8+ T-cell counts.

Using immunoSEQ multiplex PCR, the repertoire was profiled, and TCRdb retains in-frame clones only, with some absent. The sample records around 7,900 clones, approximately 77% being singletons. Library input was around 2 micrograms of DNA from cryopreserved PBMCs. Unmatched junction bases numbered 4, after V lost 6 bases and J lost 4 bases. CDR1 and CDR2 from the germline V gene are MNHNY and SVGAGI (reference sequence). The CDR3 has 14 residues. The source was PBMCs, collected before ibrutinib treatment. The V call is TRBV6-6, the J call TRBJ2-2; TRBD1 matches 8 bases. This receptor was taken from a human donor with chronic lymphocytic leukemia. CDR3 sequence: CASSPDRATGELFF. CDR3 DNA sequence: TGTGCCAGCAGCCCGGACAGGGCCACCGGGGAGCTGTTTTTT.